This is a list of T cell receptor beta chains from one sample in a study of identical twins. TCRdb reprocessed the 5' RACE reads with MiXCR, giving one entry per CDR3 protein. The table lists about 240,000 distinct CDR3 sequences, 10% to 15% of them singletons. These data were also reused for a study on yellow fever vaccine responses in identical twins.

Sequencing was performed on memory (CD45RO+) T cells sorted from blood. These receptors were collected from a woman younger than 30 in good health. Both conserved end residues are part of each CDR3. Each record gives: clone size, J gene, D gene, V gene, CDR3 DNA, CDR3 protein. The D gene is left open where the match is weak. Clone size is stated in some rows and not others, as once, few, many or a class when expanded.

few	TRBJ2-5	TRBD1	TRBV7-9	TGTGCCAGCAGCTTCACGACAGGGGCGGTGGAGGAGACCCAGTACTTC	CASSFTTGAVEETQYF
NA	TRBJ2-1	TRBD2	TRBV19	TGTGCCAGTAGTACGGGACCCGGGGGGTCTTCCTACAATGAGCAGTTCTTC	CASSTGPGGSSYNEQFF
NA	TRBJ2-5	NA	TRBV30	TGTGCCTGGAGTGAGGTTGGGGAGACCCAGTACTTC	CAWSEVGETQYF
NA	TRBJ1-6	TRBD1	TRBV7-8	TGTGCCAGCAGCTTAGGTCGTGGGAGGCAGGGGGCGGCCCATCCCCTCCACTTT	CASSLGRGRQGAAHPLHF
NA	TRBJ2-3	TRBD2	TRBV20-1	TGCAGTGCTGGAAAAGCGGGGGGGGTAAATACGCAGTATTTT	CSAGKAGGVNTQYF
NA	TRBJ2-7	TRBD2	TRBV11-2	TGTGCCAGCAGCTATCAAAGCGGGGGTTACTCCTACGAGCAGTACTTC	CASSYQSGGYSYEQYF
few	TRBJ2-3	NA	TRBV12-3/TRBV12-4	TGTGCCAGCAGTTTATCCCCCGCAGGGGGCACAGATACGCAGTATTTT	CASSLSPAGGTDTQYF
NA	TRBJ2-1	TRBD2	TRBV11-3	TGTGCCAGCAGCCCCGGGACTAGCGGCCCTTATGATGAGCAGTTCTTC	CASSPGTSGPYDEQFF
many	TRBJ2-4	NA	TRBV29-1	TGCAGCGGGAGTGAGAAAAACATTCAGTACTTC	CSGSEKNIQYF
many	TRBJ2-7	NA	TRBV7-2	TGTGCCAGCAGTCACAGTGAGACCTACGAGCAGTACTTC	CASSHSETYEQYF
few	TRBJ2-3	NA	TRBV6-5	TGTGCCAGCAGTTACGAAGCGGGGACACGGGATACGCAGTATTTT	CASSYEAGTRDTQYF
few	TRBJ1-4	TRBD1	TRBV29-1	TGCAGCGCTGGGGATAACAGGGGACTTTTTTTT	CSAGDNRGLFF
NA	TRBJ2-1	TRBD2	TRBV12-3/TRBV12-4	TGTGCCAGCAGTTATACTAGCGGGGGAACGAATGAGCAGTTCTTC	CASSYTSGGTNEQFF
many	TRBJ1-2	TRBD1	TRBV29-1	TGCAGCGTTGCACCGGGACAGGGACACTATGGCTACACCTTC	CSVAPGQGHYGYTF
NA	TRBJ2-7	NA	TRBV10-1	TGCGCCAACATCCCCCAAGTACTCTCCTACGAGCAGTACTTC	CANIPQVLSYEQYF
few	TRBJ2-7	TRBD1	TRBV28	TGTGCCAGCAGTCCCGGGACAGGGAGTTCTTGGGAGCAGTACTTC	CASSPGTGSSWEQYF
many	TRBJ2-3	NA	TRBV6-4	TGTGCCAGCAGCCGGGACTCACCCCCAGATACGCAGTATTTT	CASSRDSPPDTQYF
NA	TRBJ2-6	NA	TRBV29-1	TGCAGCGTTCAGGGGGGGCCTGGGGCCAACGTCCTGACTTTC	CSVQGGPGANVLTF
few	TRBJ2-2	NA	TRBV12-3/TRBV12-4	TGTGCCAGCAGACGCCTCGGGGGCACCGGGGAGCTGTTTTTT	CASRRLGGTGELFF
few	TRBJ2-7	NA	TRBV6-1	TGTGCCAGCAGTGAAAGTACAGGCAGCTCCTACGAGCAGTACTTC	CASSESTGSSYEQYF
NA	TRBJ2-4	TRBD2	TRBV4-2	TGTGCCAGCAGCCAAGGGACTAGCGAAAAAAACATTCAGTACTTC	CASSQGTSEKNIQYF
many	TRBJ1-1	NA	TRBV7-2	TGTGCCAAACACCGCACCGGGGGGATGAACACTGAAGCTTTCTTT	CAKHRTGGMNTEAFF
few	TRBJ1-5	NA	TRBV28	TGTGCCAGCAGGCCTCCGGGACGAGCTCAGCCCCAGCATTTT	CASRPPGRAQPQHF
few	TRBJ2-1	NA	TRBV7-9	TGTGCCAGCAGCTTATACCTAGAGCGCAATGAGCAGTTCTTC	CASSLYLERNEQFF